This T cell receptor beta chain was retrieved from a study of blood T cell repertoires in COVID-19. Per the original methods: Estimation of nucleated cell counts relied on the amplification of reference gene primers. Here immunoSEQ multiplex PCR was the method, and the copy in TCRdb shows in-frame clones only, minus some. For V, J and clone size, that table is used; D and trimming come from the DNA. The data show approximately 150,000 clones, with around nine tenths seen just once and around 1.5% held by the top ten. V gave up 0 bases and J gave up 5 bases; unmatched junction bases: 2. The CDR3 has 15 residues. Germline CDR1 is SGHRS and CDR2 is YFSETQ.

This receptor was taken from a human donor in a cohort sampled during active COVID-19. The sequencing sample was made of peripheral blood. The J gene is TRBJ1-4, the V gene TRBV5-1, with 9 bases identical to TRBD1. In DNA, the CDR3 is TGCGCCAGCAGCTTGGGGACAGGGGAGAATGAAAAACTGTTTTTT. It translates to CASSLGTGENEKLFF. The full variable domain, rest sourced from reference TRBV5-1 and TRBJ1-4, is KAGVTQTPRYLIKTRGQQVTLSCSPISGHRSVSWYQQTPGQGLQFLFEYFSETQRNKGNFPGRFSGRQFSNSRSEMNVSTLELGDSALYLCASSLGTGENEKLFFGSGTQLSVL.